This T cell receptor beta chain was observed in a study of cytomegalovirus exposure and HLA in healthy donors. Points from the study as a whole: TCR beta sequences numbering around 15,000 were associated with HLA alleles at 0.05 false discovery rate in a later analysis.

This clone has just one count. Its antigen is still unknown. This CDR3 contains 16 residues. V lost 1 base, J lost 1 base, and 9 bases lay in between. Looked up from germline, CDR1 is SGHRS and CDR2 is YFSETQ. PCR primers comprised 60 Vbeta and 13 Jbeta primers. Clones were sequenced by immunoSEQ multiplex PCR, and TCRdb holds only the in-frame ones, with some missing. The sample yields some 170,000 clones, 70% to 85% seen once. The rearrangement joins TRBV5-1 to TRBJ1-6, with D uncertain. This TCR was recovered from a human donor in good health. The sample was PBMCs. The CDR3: CASSLTDTSYNSPLHF. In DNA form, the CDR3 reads TGCGCCAGCAGCTTGACAGATACTTCCTATAATTCACCCCTCCACTTT.